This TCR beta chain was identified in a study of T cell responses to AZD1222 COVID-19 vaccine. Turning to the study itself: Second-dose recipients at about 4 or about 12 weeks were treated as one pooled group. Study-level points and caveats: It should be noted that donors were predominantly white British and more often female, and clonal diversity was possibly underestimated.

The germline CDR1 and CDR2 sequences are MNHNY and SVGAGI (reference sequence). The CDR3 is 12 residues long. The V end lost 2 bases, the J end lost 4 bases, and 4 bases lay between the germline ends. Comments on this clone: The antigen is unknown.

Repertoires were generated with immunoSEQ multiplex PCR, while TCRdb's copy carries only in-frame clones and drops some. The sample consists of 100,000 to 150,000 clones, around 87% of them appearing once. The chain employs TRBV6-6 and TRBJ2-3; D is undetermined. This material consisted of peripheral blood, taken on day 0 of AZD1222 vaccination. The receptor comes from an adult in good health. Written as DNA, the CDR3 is TGTGCCAGCAGTTACGTGGCAGATACGCAGTATTTT. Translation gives CASSYVADTQYF.